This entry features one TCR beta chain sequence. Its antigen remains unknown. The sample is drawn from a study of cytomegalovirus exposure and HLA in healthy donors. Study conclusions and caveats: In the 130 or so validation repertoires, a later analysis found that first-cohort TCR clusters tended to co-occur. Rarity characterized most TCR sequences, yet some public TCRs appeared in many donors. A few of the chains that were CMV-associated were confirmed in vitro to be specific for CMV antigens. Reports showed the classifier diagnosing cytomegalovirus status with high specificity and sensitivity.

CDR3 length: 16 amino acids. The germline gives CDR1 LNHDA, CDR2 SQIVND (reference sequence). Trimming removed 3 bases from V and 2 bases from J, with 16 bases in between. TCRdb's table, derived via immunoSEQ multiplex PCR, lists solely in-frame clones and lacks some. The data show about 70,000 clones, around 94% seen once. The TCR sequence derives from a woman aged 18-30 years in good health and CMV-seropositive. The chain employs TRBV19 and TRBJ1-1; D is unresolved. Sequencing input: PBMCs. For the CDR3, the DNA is TGTGCCAGTAGTATGGAGCGAGGGTTAGGTAACACTGAAGCTTTCTTT. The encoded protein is CASSMERGLGNTEAFF.